This TCR beta chain was identified in a study of beta chain features in type 1 diabetes. As every portion of the isolated RNA was reverse transcribed, the sequencing read expressed TCRB transcripts. Sequenced by immunoSEQ multiplex PCR; TCRdb stores in-frame clones only, minus some. The sample records 200,000 to 250,000 clones, less than 15% being singletons. The study's findings and limits: Any role of HLA type in TCRB rearrangement remained unresolved here. Sequencing the cDNA could make cells with high TCR expression show up more than they should.

This CDR3 is built from 14 residues. The germline CDR1 and CDR2 sequences are LNHDA and SQIVND (reference sequence). With V trimmed by 5 bases and J by 7 bases, 9 bases remained unmatched. Only a few counts were recorded for this clone. Its antigen is as yet unknown. The chain has TRBV19 and TRBJ2-7, with 9 bases matching TRBD1. Sequences were obtained from naive CD4+ T cells from blood. The clonotype originates from a woman aged 40 to 50 in good health. CDR3 in amino acids: CASSGRTGDGEQYF. The CDR3, as DNA: TGTGCCAGTAGTGGTCGGACAGGGGACGGGGAGCAGTACTTC.